A selection of T cell receptor beta chains follows, all from one sample in a study of CD8 T cells in ankylosing spondylitis. Via MiXCR, TCRdb re-called the 5' RACE reads, giving one row per CDR3 protein. The sample has about 110,000 distinct CDR3 sequences; 20% to 30% are singletons. Specimen: synovial fluid, either unsorted or a sorted T cell fraction (not recorded which). The source is a male donor with ankylosing spondylitis. Both conserved end residues are part of each CDR3. Fields, in order: V gene, clone size, J gene, D gene, CDR3 protein, CDR3 DNA. D genes are given only for firm matches. Clone size, where shown, is once, few, many, or a class for clones that have expanded.

TRBV2,-,TRBJ2-7,-,CASSEEGEEQYF,TGTGCCAGCAGTGAGGAGGGTGAGGAGCAGTACTTC
TRBV2,-,TRBJ2-2,-,CASTRLQTTTGELFF,TGTGCCAGCACTCGACTTCAAACAACAACCGGGGAGCTGTTTTTT
TRBV7-2,few,TRBJ1-4,-,CASSLSTGYKNEKLFF,TGTGCCAGCAGCTTATCGACAGGTTACAAGAATGAAAAACTGTTTTTT
TRBV6-1,few,TRBJ1-2,TRBD1,CASIRQGSLNGYTF,TGTGCCAGCATTCGACAGGGGAGTTTGAATGGCTACACCTTC
TRBV29-1,many,TRBJ1-1,-,CSGRQQNTEAFF,TGCAGCGGCAGACAGCAGAACACTGAAGCTTTCTTT
TRBV29-1,few,TRBJ2-5,TRBD2,CSVEVPSGAQETQYF,TGCAGCGTTGAAGTGCCTAGCGGGGCCCAAGAGACCCAGTACTTC
TRBV15,few,TRBJ1-2,-,CATSRDLTQVGGYTF,TGTGCCACCAGCAGAGATTTAACACAAGTAGGGGGCTACACCTTC
TRBV3-1,-,TRBJ2-5,-,CASSHLEETQYF,TGTGCCAGCAGCCATTTGGAAGAGACCCAGTACTTC
TRBV6-1,-,TRBJ2-1,TRBD2,CASWPGLAGAEQFF,TGTGCCAGTTGGCCGGGACTAGCGGGAGCTGAGCAGTTCTTC
TRBV2,-,TRBJ1-2,-,CASSKGTASNYGYTF,TGTGCCAGCAGTAAAGGGACGGCATCTAACTATGGCTACACCTTC
TRBV5-1,-,TRBJ1-3,-,CASSLDRVSGNTIYF,TGCGCCAGCAGCTTGGACAGGGTGAGCGGAAACACCATATATTTT
TRBV11-2,-,TRBJ2-5,-,CASSSQGETQYF,TGTGCCAGCAGCTCGCAGGGGGAGACCCAGTACTTC
TRBV20-1,few,TRBJ2-1,-,CSARDRDHTYNEQFF,TGCAGTGCTAGAGATCGGGACCACACTTACAATGAGCAGTTCTTC
TRBV4-1,-,TRBJ2-1,-,CASSQKNGRNNEQFF,TGCGCCAGCAGCCAAAAGAACGGGAGAAACAATGAGCAGTTCTTC
TRBV5-1,-,TRBJ1-6,-,CASSLGSRDLPLHF,TGCGCCAGCAGCTTGGGATCCAGGGATTTACCCCTCCACTTT
TRBV7-2,-,TRBJ2-1,TRBD2,CASSLSGTRSGEQFF,TGTGCCAGCAGCTTGAGCGGGACGCGTTCTGGTGAGCAGTTCTTC
TRBV5-1,few,TRBJ2-1,TRBD1,CASSFKKTGENYNEQFF,TGCGCCAGCAGCTTTAAAAAGACAGGGGAGAACTACAATGAGCAGTTCTTC
TRBV29-1,-,TRBJ2-7,TRBD1,CSVDTGTGNYEQYF,TGCAGCGTTGATACAGGGACAGGGAACTACGAGCAGTACTTC
TRBV11-2,few,TRBJ1-1,-,CASSLIWGTEAFF,TGTGCCAGCAGCCTTATCTGGGGGACTGAGGCTTTCTTT
TRBV11-2,many,TRBJ2-3,-,CASSLGGAAGTDTQYF,TGTGCCAGCAGCTTAGGGGGGGCGGCGGGCACAGATACGCAGTATTTT
TRBV19,-,TRBJ2-1,TRBD2,CASSMGLLRGEQFF,TGTGCCAGTAGTATGGGCTTACTGCGGGGGGAGCAGTTCTTC
TRBV5-5,many,TRBJ2-1,-,CASSLLHEQFF,TGTGCCAGCAGCTTGCTCCATGAGCAGTTCTTC
TRBV2,few,TRBJ2-3,-,CASSEAPRDTQYF,TGTGCCAGCAGTGAAGCGCCCCGAGATACGCAGTATTTT
TRBV6-6,-,TRBJ1-2,-,CASSSTGVGYTF,TGTGCCAGCAGCTCCACGGGGGTAGGCTACACCTTC
TRBV7-8,-,TRBJ2-2,-,CASSPRQGGGNTGELFF,TGTGCCAGCAGCCCACGTCAGGGAGGGGGGAACACCGGGGAGCTGTTTTTT
TRBV7-8,-,TRBJ2-1,-,CASSQISLSEQFF,TGTGCCAGCAGTCAAATCAGCCTTTCAGAGCAGTTCTTC
TRBV4-2,-,TRBJ2-3,TRBD2,CASSPSHASGRTDTQYF,TGTGCCAGCAGCCCGTCCCATGCAAGCGGGAGGACAGATACGCAGTATTTT
TRBV28,few,TRBJ1-2,-,CATSLASGSYTF,TGTGCCACCTCTCTGGCCTCTGGGAGCTACACCTTC
TRBV27,-,TRBJ2-1,TRBD2,CASSLLAGEQFF,TGTGCCAGCAGTTTACTAGCGGGTGAGCAGTTCTTC
TRBV7-8,-,TRBJ1-4,-,CASSSRREEKLFF,TGTGCCAGCAGCTCCCGGCGGGAGGAAAAACTGTTTTTT
TRBV5-5,many,TRBJ1-5,-,CASTLGGQGNQPQHF,TGTGCCAGCACCTTGGGGGGCCAGGGCAATCAGCCCCAGCATTTT
TRBV11-2,-,TRBJ2-1,TRBD2,CASSHLYGGSSYNEQFF,TGTGCCAGCAGCCATCTCTACGGCGGGAGCTCCTACAATGAGCAGTTCTTC
TRBV3-1,-,TRBJ2-1,-,CASRSWRASCNEQFF,TGTGCCAGCAGGTCCTGGCGGGCCTCCTGCAATGAGCAGTTCTTC
TRBV27,-,TRBJ2-3,-,CASSLRAQRGTDTQYF,TGTGCCAGCAGTTTAAGAGCGCAGAGGGGCACAGATACGCAGTATTTT
TRBV2,-,TRBJ2-3,-,CASTPPRRSTDTQYF,TGTGCCAGCACCCCCCCTAGGCGGAGCACAGATACGCAGTATTTT
TRBV20-1,medium-sized,TRBJ1-6,-,CSASPRMGSPLHF,TGCAGTGCTAGTCCCAGGATGGGTTCACCCCTCCACTTT
TRBV7-9,many,TRBJ2-7,TRBD2,CASSPLAGVRHEQYF,TGTGCCAGCAGCCCCCTAGCGGGAGTTCGCCACGAGCAGTACTTC
TRBV2,few,TRBJ2-1,TRBD2,CASSAVATRGDEQFF,TGTGCCAGCAGTGCCGTGGCTACGCGGGGGGATGAGCAGTTCTTC
TRBV5-1,few,TRBJ1-1,-,CASSPLAGLEMNTEAFF,TGCGCCAGCAGCCCACTCGCGGGGCTCGAAATGAACACTGAAGCTTTCTTT